This paragraph covers one T cell receptor (beta chain) sequence. Its specificity is not known. Germline loops: CDR1 SEHNR, CDR2 FQNEAQ (reference sequence). The CDR3 covers 15 residues. This entry belongs to a study of CXCR3-negative and CXCR3-positive naive CD8 T cells. Study conclusions and caveats: CXCR3-negative naive cells had less hydrophobic TRB CDR3s than did CXCR3-positive naive cells.

The libraries of TRB cDNA were prepared using 5' RACE with UMI labels. TCRdb reprocessed the 5' RACE reads and stores each CDR3 protein as one record, lacking DNA. Its listing shows about 63,000 distinct CDR3 sequences. Specimen: naive CXCR3+ CD8+ T cells from blood. The subset: CD45RO-CCR7+CD27+CD95- naive CD8+ T cells expressing CXCR3 (TNR3+). The clonotype was recovered from a human donor in good health. Some clones in this sample may be carry-over from other donors' samples. The J gene is TRBJ1-5, the V gene TRBV7-9; with no DNA, the TCRdb D assignment of TRBD1 cannot be verified. The CDR3: CASSLARGANQPQHF.